Below, 19 T cell receptor beta chains from the same sample are listed, as sequenced in a study of naive and memory T cell subsets. Two oligonucleotides, mixed equimolar, formed the beta constant-region primer covering TRBC1 and TRBC2. Nested alpha and beta constant-region primers with the SP2 primer drove four PCR rounds on ligated cDNA. One entry per CDR3 protein, called by TCRdb with MiXCR from the UMI-ligation and nested PCR reads. The sample contains some 80,000 distinct CDR3 sequences, around 9% of which appear only once. Sequenced material: naive CD8+ T cells from blood. The receptors derive from a human donor in good health.

This clonotype has just a few counts. J is TRBJ2-7 and V is TRBV6-5; 9 bases match TRBD1. CDR3 size: 14 residues. Trimming at V came to 4 bases and at J to 4 bases, leaving 5 bases not matched to a gene. Looked up from germline, CDR1 is MNHEY and CDR2 is SVGAGI. CDR3 DNA sequence: TGTGCCAGCAGTTCCGGGACAGGGATTTACGAGCAGTACTTC. Translation: CASSSGTGIYEQYF.

The V call is TRBV7-9, the J call TRBJ2-7, with a tentative D call TRBD2 (7 bases). The CDR3 has 16 residues. Trimming left V 5 bases short and J 0 bases short, with 17 bases between. Germline CDR1 SEHNR, CDR2 FQNEAQ (reference sequence). DNA for the CDR3: TGTGCCAGCAGCCCCCCGGGGGGCACCGGCTCCTACGAGCAGTACTTC. Its protein product is CASSPPGGTGSYEQYF.

The chain combines TRBV28 with TRBJ1-2; D not resolved. The germline V gene encodes CDR1 MDHEN and CDR2 SYDVKM. This CDR3 comprises 14 residues. V was cut by 2 bases and J by 4 bases, with 11 bases left in between. In DNA, the CDR3 is TGTGCCAGCAGTTTAAGGTCTCCGGGCTATGGCTACACCTTC. This translates into CASSLRSPGYGYTF.

This clonotype was observed a handful of times. The gene calls are TRBV29-1 and TRBJ2-2; the D gene is possibly TRBD2 (6 bases). Trimming pared 4 bases from V and 6 bases from J, leaving 24 bases between. The CDR3 has 17 amino acids. In germline, CDR1 is SQVTM, CDR2 ANQGSEA. The CDR3 nucleotides are TGCAGCGTTGGAGGGCTAGCGCCACCCAAGAGGGCCGGGGAGCTGTTTTTT. It encodes CSVGGLAPPKRAGELFF.

This clonotype was seen ten or more times. J is TRBJ2-7 and V is TRBV19; D possibly matches TRBD1 or TRBD2 (5 bases each). The CDR3 runs 14 residues. V was shortened by 0 bases and J by 5 bases, with 11 bases between the two germline ends. Germline CDR1 is LNHDA and CDR2 is SQIVND (reference sequence). CDR3 protein: CASSIDGGEDEQYF. The CDR3 nucleotides read TGTGCCAGTAGTATAGATGGGGGTGAGGACGAGCAGTACTTC. Supplemented by reference TRBV19 and TRBJ2-7, the full variable domain reads DGGITQSPKYLFRKEGQNVTLSCEQNLNHDAMYWYRQDPGQGLRLIYYSQIVNDFQKGDIAEGYSVSREKKESFPLTVTSAQKNPTAFYLCASSIDGGEDEQYFGPGTRLTVT.

This clonotype was counted a few times. This rearrangement joins TRBV15 to TRBJ2-3; D not resolved. The V end lost 0 bases, the J end lost 3 bases, and 16 bases lay between the germline ends. The CDR3 covers 17 residues. In germline, CDR1 is LNHNV, CDR2 YYDKDF (reference sequence). CDR3 protein: CATSRDASLGPTDTQYF. For the CDR3, the DNA is TGTGCCACCAGCAGAGATGCGAGCTTAGGACCGACAGATACGCAGTATTTT.

The chain links TRBV28 to TRBJ1-1; D gene unclear. V gave up 5 bases and J gave up 1 base, with 8 bases separating them. CDR1 and CDR2 (germline): MDHEN, SYDVKM. The CDR3 is made up of 13 amino acids. CDR3 loop: CASSGLQNTEAFF. The DNA for the CDR3 is TGTGCCAGCAGTGGACTGCAGAACACTGAAGCTTTCTTT.

This clonotype showed up just once. The chain carries TRBV15 and TRBJ2-5; the D is unclear. The V gene lost 1 base and the J gene lost 4 bases, with 7 bases spanning the gap. CDR3 size: 13 residues. CDR1 is LNHNV, CDR2 YYDKDF, per germline (reference sequence). The CDR3 nucleotides are TGTGCCACCAGCAGAGTTTCCCCAGAGACCCAGTACTTC. This translates into CATSRVSPETQYF.

This clonotype has more than one count but fewer than ten. This rearrangement joins TRBV4-1 to TRBJ1-1, with 8 bases lining up with TRBD1. The CDR3 totals 14 residues. The V gene's germline CDR1 is MGHRA and CDR2 YSYEKL. The V gene end was trimmed by 0 bases and the J gene end by 7 bases; junction bases not matched to a gene: 4. CDR3 nucleotide sequence: TGCGCCAGCAGCCAAGACAGGGGGCAACATGAAGCTTTCTTT. Translated, it gives CASSQDRGQHEAFF.

This clonotype was seen many times. V gene TRBV20-1 combines with J gene TRBJ2-1, with 14 positions matching TRBD2. V lost 1 base and J lost 4; bases outside the gene matches: 9. CDR3 length: 18 residues. Germline V lookup: CDR1 DFQATT, CDR2 SNEGSKA (reference sequence). The CDR3, as DNA: TGCAGTGCTAGAGGACTAGCGGGAGGGGGATCCTTTTACAATGAGCAGTTCTTC. Amino acid sequence: CSARGLAGGGSFYNEQFF.

The chain has TRBV5-6 and TRBJ2-3, with D possibly being TRBD2 (6 bases). With 5 bases removed from V and 10 bases from J, the gap between germline ends came to 29 bases. Germline lookup yields CDR1 SGHDT and CDR2 YYEEEE. The length of the CDR3 is 17 residues. CDR3 sequence (DNA): TGTGCCAGCAGAGGTCGACCCGAGGGACTGCCCCTTCTTGCGCAGTATTTT. This gives the protein CASRGRPEGLPLLAQYF.

This clonotype has only a few counts. The chain combines TRBV24-1 with TRBJ2-3; tentatively, D is TRBD1 or TRBD2 (5 bases each). The CDR3 loop spans 14 amino acids. Germline V gives CDR1 KGHDR, CDR2 SFDVKD. V gave up 4 bases and J gave up 1 base, with 8 bases separating them. The CDR3 DNA is TGTGCCACCAGTGACCGGGACGGCACAGATACGCAGTATTTT. It translates to CATSDRDGTDTQYF.

This clonotype was observed many times. The gene calls are TRBV19 and TRBJ2-1; 10 bases map to TRBD2. Trimming removed 4 bases from V and 5 bases from J; junction bases left unmatched: 8. The CDR3 extends over 16 amino acids. Germline lookup yields CDR1 LNHDA and CDR2 SQIVND (reference sequence). This chain's CDR3 is CASSKLAGSWDNEQFF. The CDR3 nucleotides read TGTGCCAGTAGTAAACTAGCGGGATCGTGGGACAATGAGCAGTTCTTC.

This clonotype was found many times. The chain couples TRBV28 to TRBJ2-1; D call uncertain. Trimming pared 7 bases from V and 2 bases from J, leaving 15 bases between. The germline V gene has CDR1 MDHEN and CDR2 SYDVKM. This CDR3 is built from 15 residues. In nucleotides, the CDR3 is TGTGCCAGCAACCAACTTTTAGGAGCCTACAATGAGCAGTTCTTC. Translation: CASNQLLGAYNEQFF.

The chain carries TRBV7-2 and TRBJ1-1; D uncertain. The CDR3 is 13 residues long. V lost 2 bases, J lost 3 bases, and 7 bases lay in between. Germline V gene sequence: CDR1 SGHTA, CDR2 FQGNSA. DNA for the CDR3: TGTGCCAGCAGCTTAACGGCATACACTGAAGCTTTCTTT. Translated, it gives CASSLTAYTEAFF. The whole variable domain, filled in from reference TRBV7-2 and TRBJ1-1, reads GAGVSQSPSNKVTEKGKDVELRCDPISGHTALYWYRQSLGQGLEFLIYFQGNSAPDKSGLPSDRFSAERTGGSVSTLTIQRTQQEDSAVYLCASSLTAYTEAFFGQGTRLTVV.

This clonotype came up a few times. The chain recombines TRBV2 with TRBJ2-1; no firm D call. Germline CDR1 is SNHLY and CDR2 is FYNNEI. V lost 2 bases and J lost 5, with 7 bases in between. The CDR3 consists of 13 residues. CDR3 nucleotide sequence: TGTGCCAGCAGTGAAAGGCCGAACAATGAGCAGTTCTTC. This translates into CASSERPNNEQFF.

The table lists this clonotype with a few counts. The chain links TRBV7-2 to TRBJ1-1; TRBD1 is a possible D gene (6 bases). Trimming shortened V by 2 bases and J by 0 bases, and 10 bases separated the two germline ends. Per germline, CDR1 SGHTA and CDR2 FQGNSA. The CDR3 runs to 15 residues. This CDR3 reads CASSLIQGMNTEAFF. CDR3 DNA: TGTGCCAGCAGCTTAATCCAGGGGATGAACACTGAAGCTTTCTTT.

V is TRBV28 and J is TRBJ2-7; D possibly uses TRBD1 or TRBD2 (5 bases each). Per germline, CDR1 MDHEN and CDR2 SYDVKM. Trimming stripped 8 bases from V and 6 bases from J, with 14 bases between. The CDR3 runs to 12 residues. CDR3 sequence (DNA): TGTGCCAGCTCGTATGGGGGTCTCGAGCAGTACTTC. Protein product: CASSYGGLEQYF.

This clonotype was picked up a small number of times. The chain has TRBV12-5 and TRBJ1-5; no clear D. Germline CDR1 is LGHNT and CDR2 is FRNRAP. Trimming took off 1 base at V and 0 bases at J, with 13 bases between the two ends. The CDR3 extends over 17 amino acids. In DNA, the CDR3 is TGTGCTAGTGGTTTGGCCACACAGTTTTCTAGCAATCAGCCCCAGCATTTT. Amino acids: CASGLATQFSSNQPQHF.